This T cell receptor (beta chain) was found in a study of blood T cell repertoires in COVID-19. Study details: The analysed material was cDNA or gDNA that came from T cells, B-cell-depleted T cells, or PBMCs.

This table comes from immunoSEQ multiplex PCR, and its TCRdb copy is limited to in-frame clones, with some not included. The table includes 250,000 or so clones, approximately 90% detected once. The CDR3 totals 15 residues. The V end lost 4 bases, the J end lost 1 base, and 11 bases lay between the germline ends. Germline CDR1 and CDR2: LNHDA and SQIVND (reference sequence). All recovered Cohort 3 donors got two negative PCRs, got clearance, or saw symptom resolution. This clonotype was obtained from a man aged 35 to 55 who had recovered from COVID-19. Sequencing used PBMCs or T cells enriched from blood (not recorded which). The chain joins TRBV19 to TRBJ1-5; tentative D call: TRBD1 (6 bases). In DNA, the CDR3 is TGTGCCAGTAGTAACAGGGCGCGAAGCAATCAGCCCCAGCATTTT. Amino acid sequence: CASSNRARSNQPQHF.